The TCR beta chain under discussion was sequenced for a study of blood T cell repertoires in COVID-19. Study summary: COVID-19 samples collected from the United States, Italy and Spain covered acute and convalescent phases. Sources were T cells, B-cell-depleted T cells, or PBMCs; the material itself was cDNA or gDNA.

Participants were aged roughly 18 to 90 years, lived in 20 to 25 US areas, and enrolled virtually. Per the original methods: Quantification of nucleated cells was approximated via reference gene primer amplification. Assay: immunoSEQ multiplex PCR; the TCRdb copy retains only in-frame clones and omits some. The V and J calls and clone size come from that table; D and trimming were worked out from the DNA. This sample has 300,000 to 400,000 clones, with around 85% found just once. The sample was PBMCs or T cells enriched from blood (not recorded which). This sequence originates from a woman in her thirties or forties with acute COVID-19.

In nucleotides, the CDR3 is TGTGCCAGTAGTATAGAGTGGACAGGGAGGACTGAAGCTTTCTTT. It specifies CASSIEWTGRTEAFF. This sequence joins TRBV19 and TRBJ1-1; 8 bases match TRBD1. Germline CDR1 reads LNHDA; CDR2 reads SQIVND (reference sequence). The V gene end was trimmed by 0 bases and the J gene end by 5 bases; junction bases not matched to a gene: 5. The CDR3 spans 15 residues. Drawing the rest from reference TRBV19 and TRBJ1-1, the complete variable domain is DGGITQSPKYLFRKEGQNVTLSCEQNLNHDAMYWYRQDPGQGLRLIYYSQIVNDFQKGDIAEGYSVSREKKESFPLTVTSAQKNPTAFYLCASSIEWTGRTEAFFGQGTRLTVV.